This record concerns one T cell receptor beta chain sequence. This clonotype has just a few counts. Its antigen specificity is not known. There are no base qualities to consult, and no much larger clone falls within one base. This specimen comes from a study of T cells after yellow fever vaccination (dated by TCRdb to about 2019). Broadly, across the study: The SMART-Seq v4 Ultra Low Input RNA kit was used to prepare libraries from fractions with low cell numbers. The cohort comprised two healthy male donors, one aged 18 to 30 and one aged 30 to 40 years. Blood was collected at multiple timepoints before and after primary and secondary immunization, and bulk PBMC replicates and cell subsets were isolated. Bulk TCR alpha and beta repertoires were sequenced longitudinally to track T-cell clones before and after primary and booster YFV17D yellow fever vaccination. On the study overall, not on this receptor specifically: A small fraction of clonotypes showed up in both the CD4 and CD8 compartments, probably as a result of convergent recombination. Most clones expanded after primary vaccination were re-detected after the booster (just under 97% of CD4 and around 88% of CD8), suggesting broad memory maintenance. FACS-sorted repertoires could contain abundant contaminating clonotypes from the bulk population, so computational filtering was required. Because only a couple of donors were included in the study, the extent to which the findings can be generalized is limited. Compared with the primary T-cell response, the secondary T-cell response was weaker but faster, peaking on day 5 rather than day 15.

Taken with the paper, the label for treatment or condition translates to: live attenuated yellow fever vaccine strain. A standard Ficoll-Paque protocol was used to isolate PBMCs from peripheral blood. Dynabeads CD4 and CD8 positive selection kits were used to isolate CD4 and CD8 T-cell fractions. TriZol was used to extract RNA from bulk PBMCs, from CD4 and CD8 fractions, and from dextramer-positive and dextramer-negative fractions. Trimming takes 3 bases from V and 0 bases from J, and the germline ends sit 6 bases apart. The CDR3 runs 13 residues from the cysteine to the phenylalanine. This entry keeps only the CDR3 DNA: 39 bases, framed from base 1. The germline V gene specifies SGDLS as CDR1 and YYNGEE as CDR2. The sample was run on an Illumina NovaSeq 6000. TCR cDNA was synthesized by 5'RACE template switching, which introduced a universal primer site and unique molecular identifiers. Priming of cDNA synthesis was performed from both the TCR alpha and TCR beta constant segments. Library amplification involved two PCR steps, and the second step added sample barcodes and sequencing adapters. Sequencing of libraries was done on Illumina HiSeq 2500 (2x100 bp) or NovaSeq (2x150 bp). On the authors' methods: MIGEC handled demultiplexing of reads and collapsing into UMI consensus sequences, while MiXCR performed V(D)J alignment. Vaccine-responding clonotypes were identified with edgeR using replicate PBMC samples, with FDR below 0.01 and a log2 fold change above 5 up to day 15 being required. CD4 or CD8 identity was assigned to each bulk clonotype according to whether the clonotype was present at higher abundance in the sequenced CD4 repertoire or the sequenced CD8 repertoire. TCRdb reworked the public reads: Q25 trimming with fastp, MiXCR clone assembly, productive beta chains retained. Entries are consolidated by CDR3 protein sequence, retaining the most common genes and DNA. The V and J calls reflect TCRdb's pipeline rather than the authors' work. The sample profile shows 100,000 to 150,000 distinct CDR3 sequences; 8.9% of them were found once. The ten largest clones take up 30% to 50% of the sample.

Sequenced material: CD8+ T cells sorted from PBMCs, taken on the day of the yellow fever booster vaccination. This receptor was taken from a man aged 18 to 29 who received the YFV17D yellow fever vaccine. The sequence links TRBV9 to TRBJ1-1; the D gene cannot be named for sure. For the CDR3, the sequence is CASSAYLNTEAFF. The DNA sequence is given as TGTGCCAGCAGCGCTTACCTGAACACTGAAGCTTTCTTT.